This T cell receptor (beta chain) was sequenced during a study of cytomegalovirus exposure and HLA in healthy donors. Study summary: Unique TCRs from HLA-typed donors, approximately 80 million of them, were held in an early data release. General observations from the study: Later, an analysis found that common viral pathogens appeared to be linked with several of the most significant clusters. Researchers counted 164 TCR beta chains as cytomegalovirus-associated.

The PCR was carried out with 60 Vbeta primers and 13 Jbeta primers. Clones were read by immunoSEQ multiplex PCR, and TCRdb kept only the in-frame ones, dropping some. The sample holds 150,000 to 200,000 clones. This CDR3 contains 18 residues. Losses at the gene ends were 6 bases for V and 0 bases for J; bases not matched to a gene: 11. The germline CDR1 and CDR2 sequences are SGHRS and YFSETQ. On this clone itself: The antigen remains unidentified.

This receptor was obtained from a woman in her fifties or sixties in good health and CMV-seronegative. The chain links TRBV5-1 to TRBJ2-6, with TRBD2 matching 8 bases. The sample consisted of PBMCs. CDR3 loop: CASNRGGVPNSGANVLTF. The CDR3 nucleotides read TGCGCCAGCAATCGGGGGGGGGTACCCAACTCTGGGGCCAACGTCCTGACTTTC.